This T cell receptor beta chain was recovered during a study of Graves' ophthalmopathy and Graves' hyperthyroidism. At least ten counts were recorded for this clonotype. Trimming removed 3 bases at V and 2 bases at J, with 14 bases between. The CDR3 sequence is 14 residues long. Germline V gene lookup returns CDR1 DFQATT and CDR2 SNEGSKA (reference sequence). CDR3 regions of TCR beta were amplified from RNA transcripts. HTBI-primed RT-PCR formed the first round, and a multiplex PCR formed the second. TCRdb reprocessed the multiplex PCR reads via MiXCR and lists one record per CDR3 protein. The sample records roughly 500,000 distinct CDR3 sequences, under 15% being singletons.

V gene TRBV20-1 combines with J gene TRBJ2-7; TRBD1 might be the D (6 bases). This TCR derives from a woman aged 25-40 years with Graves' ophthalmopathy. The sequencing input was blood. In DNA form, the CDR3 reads TGCAGTGCTAGGGGGGCAGCCTCAACCTACGAGCAGTACTTC. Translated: CSARGAASTYEQYF.